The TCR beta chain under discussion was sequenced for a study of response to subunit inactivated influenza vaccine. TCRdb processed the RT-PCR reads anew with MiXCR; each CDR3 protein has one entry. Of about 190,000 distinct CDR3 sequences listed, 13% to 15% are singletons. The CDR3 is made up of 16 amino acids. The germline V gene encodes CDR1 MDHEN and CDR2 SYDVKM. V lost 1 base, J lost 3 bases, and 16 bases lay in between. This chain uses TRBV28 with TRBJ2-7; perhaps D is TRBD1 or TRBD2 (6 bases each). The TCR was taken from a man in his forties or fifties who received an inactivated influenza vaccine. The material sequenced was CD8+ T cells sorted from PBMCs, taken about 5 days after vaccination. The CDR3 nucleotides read TGTGCCAGCAGTTTATCGGGGGACACCCCGGTCTACGAGCAGTACTTC. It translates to CASSLSGDTPVYEQYF.